These T cell receptor beta chains were read from a single sample in a study of tumor-infiltrating lymphocytes in primary liver carcinoma. Each CDR3 protein gets one entry after TCRdb re-called the multiplex PCR reads with MiXCR. The sample shows 300,000 to 400,000 distinct CDR3 sequences, less than 75% of them seen only once. The sequenced sample consisted of peripheral blood. Receptor source: a man aged 35 to 55 with primary liver carcinoma and hepatitis B virus infection. The CDR3 runs from the conserved cysteine through the conserved F or W. D genes are given only for firm matches. Clone size is shown for a subset of rows, as once, few, many or a class of expanded clone.

v_gene	j_gene	abundance	d_gene	CDR3nt	CDR3aa
TRBV11-2	TRBJ2-3	-	-	TGTGCCAGCAGCCCCCCGGGCCGGGCAGATATGCAATGTTTT	CASSPPGRADMQCF
TRBV5-1	TRBJ2-3	-	-	TGCGCCAGCAGCTTGGAGGTTAGGGCAGAAGATACGCAGTATTTT	CASSLEVRAEDTQYF
TRBV10-1	TRBJ2-1	-	TRBD1	TGCGCCAGCAGCCGGGACAGGGCATACAATGAGCAGTTCTTC	CASSRDRAYNEQFF
TRBV11-2	TRBJ2-2	medium-sized	-	TGTGCCAGCAGAAAAGGGGACTGGACGGCGAACACCGGGGAGCTGTTTTTT	CASRKGDWTANTGELFF
TRBV30	TRBJ2-7	few	TRBD2	TGTGCCTGGAAGACTAGCGGGAGCCCCGAGCAGTACTTC	CAWKTSGSPEQYF
TRBV5-1	TRBJ2-2	-	TRBD1	TGCGCCTGCAGCTGGGGACAGGGGGATCCCGGTGAGCTGTTTTTT	CACSWGQGDPGELFF
TRBV5-1	TRBJ2-3	-	-	TGCGCCAGCAGCTTGGACTCGGCGGGTCCCGCAGATACGCAATATTTT	CASSLDSAGPADTQYF
TRBV4-1	TRBJ2-2	-	-	TGCGCCGGCAGCCAAAATAGAACGGGAGCGAACACCGGGGAGCTGTTTTTT	CAGSQNRTGANTGELFF
TRBV6-5	TRBJ2-1	-	-	TGTGCCAGCAGATACTCTCCCAGGGGGAGGAATGAGCAGTTCTTC	CASRYSPRGRNEQFF
TRBV29-1	TRBJ2-5	many	TRBD2	TGCAGCGGAGGACTAGCGGGGTATCAAGAGACCCAGTACTTC	CSGGLAGYQETQYF
TRBV14	TRBJ2-3	few	-	TGTGCCAGCAGCCGAGCAGATACGCAGTATTTT	CASSRADTQYF
TRBV6-6	TRBJ2-7	-	TRBD1	TGTGCCAGCACTTTGGGACAGTCTCGCCGGGAGCAGTACTTC	CASTLGQSRREQYF
TRBV28	TRBJ1-2	few	-	TGTGCCAGCAGGGAAGGACAGCGTTATGGCTACACCTTC	CASREGQRYGYTF
TRBV5-5	TRBJ2-5	few	-	TGTGCCAGCAGCTTGTTAGTACAAGAGACCCAGTACTTC	CASSLLVQETQYF
TRBV4-2	TRBJ2-1	many	TRBD2	TGTGCCAGCAGCCAAGGCGGGGGGGCTTCCCATGAGCAGTTCTTC	CASSQGGGASHEQFF
TRBV5-1	TRBJ2-2	-	TRBD2	TGCGCCAGCAGCATCGGACTAGCGGGGGTAACGAACACCGGGGAGCTGTTTTTT	CASSIGLAGVTNTGELFF
TRBV30	TRBJ1-1	-	-	TGTGCCTGGAGACGTTCGAACACTGAAGCTTTCTTT	CAWRRSNTEAFF
TRBV6-5	TRBJ1-2	-	-	-	CASRTWINYGCTF
TRBV28	TRBJ1-1	few	TRBD1	TGTGCCAGCAGAACTTACAGGGGGCTGAACACTGAAGCTTTCTTT	CASRTYRGLNTEAFF
TRBV5-1	TRBJ2-3	few	-	TGCGCCAGCAGCTGGAGCACAGATACGCAGTATTTT	CASSWSTDTQYF
TRBV6-4	TRBJ2-7	-	TRBD1	TGTGCCAGCAGTGACTCTGTTAGGGGACAGGGGAGGAGCGAGCAGTACTTC	CASSDSVRGQGRSEQYF
TRBV5-1	TRBJ1-1	few	TRBD1	TGCGCCAGCAGCTCCCAGACAGGGACGAATACTGAAGCTTTCTTT	CASSSQTGTNTEAFF
TRBV4-3	TRBJ2-1	-	TRBD2	TGCGCCAGCAGGCGCCAGACTAGCGGGAGGGATTCCTACAATGGGCAGTTCTTC	CASRRQTSGRDSYNGQFF
TRBV30	TRBJ2-7	few	-	TGTGCCTGGAGTAGGGTGCACCATGCCTACGAGCAGTACTTC	CAWSRVHHAYEQYF
TRBV30	TRBJ2-1	-	TRBD2	TGTGCCTGCACCGGGACTAGCTCCTACTATGAGCAGTTCTTC	CACTGTSSYYEQFF
TRBV7-9	TRBJ2-2	-	TRBD2	TGTGCCGTTCCCGGGACTAGCGGGGGGAGCGACACCGGGGAGCTGTTTTTT	CAVPGTSGGSDTGELFF
TRBV6-6	TRBJ2-4	-	-	TGTGCCAGCAGTTACTCGACGTCAGGGATCGCCAAAAGCATTCAGCACTTC	CASSYSTSGIAKSIQHF
TRBV11-3	TRBJ2-5	-	-	TGTGCCAGCAGCTTAGGAACGGGACTGGCCCGAGCGACCCAGTACTTC	CASSLGTGLARATQYF
TRBV14	TRBJ2-7	-	TRBD2	TGTGCCAGCAGCCAAAGAGGACTAGCGGACCTCTACGAGCAGTACTTC	CASSQRGLADLYEQYF
TRBV6-6	TRBJ2-2	-	-	TGTGCCAGCAGTTACAGGGGCACCGGGGAGTTGCTTTTT	CASSYRGTGELLF
TRBV6-1	TRBJ2-3	-	TRBD1	TGTGCCAGCTCCAGGACAGGGGCGGGAGATACGCAGTATTTT	CASSRTGAGDTQYF
TRBV4-3	TRBJ2-1	-	TRBD2	TGCGCCAGCAGCCAAGAAAGGACTAGCGGGGGGTACAATGAGCAGTTCTTC	CASSQERTSGGYNEQFF
TRBV4-2	TRBJ1-5	few	-	TGTGCCAGCAGCCAAGCGGGACGGGGAAGGTCCCAGCATTTT	CASSQAGRGRSQHF
TRBV20-1	TRBJ2-3	-	TRBD2	TGCAGTGCCGTAAAGCGGGAGGGTACAGATACGCAGTATTTT	CSAVKREGTDTQYF
TRBV7-9	TRBJ1-4	few	-	TGTGCCAGCAGCTTAGAAGGGACGGGTGATGAAAAACTGTTTTTT	CASSLEGTGDEKLFF
TRBV29-1	TRBJ2-5	many	-	TGCAGCACCTCGACAGGCTCCCAAGAGACCCAGTACTTC	CSTSTGSQETQYF
TRBV10-2	TRBJ2-7	many	-	TGCGCCAGCAGTGAGTGGGAGGACGGGCAGTACTTC	CASSEWEDGQYF
TRBV6-5	TRBJ2-1	-	-	TGTGCCAGCAGACCCTCCCGGTTCTCCCACAATGAGCAGTTCTTC	CASRPSRFSHNEQFF
TRBV5-1	TRBJ2-1	-	TRBD1	TGCGCCAGCAGCGTGACAGGGCCTGGCAATAAGCAGTTCTTC	CASSVTGPGNKQFF
TRBV5-4	TRBJ1-3	few	TRBD1	TGTGCCAGCAGCGATCCGGGACAGCGAGGAAACACCATATATTTT	CASSDPGQRGNTIYF
TRBV4-1	TRBJ2-3	-	-	TGCGCCAACAGCCAGACAGATACGCGGTATTTT	CANSQTDTRYF
TRBV10-3	TRBJ2-5	many	TRBD2	TGTGCCATCAGCCCCGGGACTAGCGGACAAGAGACCCAGTACTTC	CAISPGTSGQETQYF
TRBV18	TRBJ2-5	-	-	TGTGCCAGCTCACCCTACCAAGAGACCCAGTACTTC	CASSPYQETQYF
TRBV12-1	TRBJ2-7	-	-	TGTGCCAGCATCGAGGCACTACAGGGGTACGAGCAGTATTTC	CASIEALQGYEQYF